The source of this T cell receptor beta chain is a study of cytomegalovirus exposure and HLA in healthy donors. CDR1 and CDR2 (germline): LGHNT, FRNRAP. Unmatched junction bases numbered 4, after V lost 0 bases and J lost 3 bases. The CDR3 spans 16 residues. The PCR was carried out with 60 Vbeta primers and 13 Jbeta primers. Using immunoSEQ multiplex PCR, the repertoire was profiled, and TCRdb retains in-frame clones only, with some absent. The sample shows under 95,000 clones, around three quarters of them seen only once. This receptor was obtained from a male donor in good health and CMV-seronegative. The V call is TRBV12-5, the J call TRBJ2-2; TRBD1 matches at 7 bases. Material: PBMCs. CDR3 loop: CASGLVQTGYTGELFF. The CDR3 nucleotides are TGTGCTAGTGGTTTGGTACAGACAGGGTACACCGGGGAGCTGTTTTTT.